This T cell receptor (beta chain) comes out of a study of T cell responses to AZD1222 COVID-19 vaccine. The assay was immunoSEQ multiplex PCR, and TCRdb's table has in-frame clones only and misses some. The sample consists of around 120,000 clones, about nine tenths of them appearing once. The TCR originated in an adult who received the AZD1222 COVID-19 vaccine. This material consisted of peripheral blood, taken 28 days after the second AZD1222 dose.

The CDR3 here is CASSRGLTGELFF. The CDR3 DNA reads TGTGCCAGCAGTAGGGGGCTCACCGGGGAGCTGTTTTTT. The chain recombines TRBV12-3 or TRBV12-4 with TRBJ2-2; TRBD1 aligns across 7 bases. The CDR3 is 13 residues long. V lost 5 bases, J lost 4 bases, and 1 base stayed unmatched.